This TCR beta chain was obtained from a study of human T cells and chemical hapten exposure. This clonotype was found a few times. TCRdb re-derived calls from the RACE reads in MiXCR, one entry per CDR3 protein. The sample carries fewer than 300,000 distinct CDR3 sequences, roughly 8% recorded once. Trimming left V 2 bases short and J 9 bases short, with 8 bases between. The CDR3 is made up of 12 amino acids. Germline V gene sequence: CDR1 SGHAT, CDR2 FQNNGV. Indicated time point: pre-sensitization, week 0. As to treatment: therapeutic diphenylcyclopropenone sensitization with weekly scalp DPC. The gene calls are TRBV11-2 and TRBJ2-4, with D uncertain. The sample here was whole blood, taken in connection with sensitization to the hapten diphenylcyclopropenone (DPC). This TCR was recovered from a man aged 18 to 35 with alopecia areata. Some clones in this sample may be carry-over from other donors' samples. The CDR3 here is CASSLYKSIQYF. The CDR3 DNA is TGTGCCAGCAGCTTATATAAATCCATTCAGTACTTC.